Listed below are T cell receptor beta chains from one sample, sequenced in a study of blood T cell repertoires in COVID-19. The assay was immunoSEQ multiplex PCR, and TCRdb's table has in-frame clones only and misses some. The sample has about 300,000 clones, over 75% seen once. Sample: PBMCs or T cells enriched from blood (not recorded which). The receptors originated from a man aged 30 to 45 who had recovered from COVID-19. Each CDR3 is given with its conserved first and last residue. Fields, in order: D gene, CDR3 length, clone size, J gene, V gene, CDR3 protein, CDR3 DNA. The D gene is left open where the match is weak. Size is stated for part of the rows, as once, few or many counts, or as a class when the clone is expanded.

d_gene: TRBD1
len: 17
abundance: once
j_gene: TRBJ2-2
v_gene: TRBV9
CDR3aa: CASSVVRDRGNTGELFF
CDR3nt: TGTGCCAGCAGCGTAGTAAGGGACAGGGGTAACACCGGGGAGCTGTTTTTT

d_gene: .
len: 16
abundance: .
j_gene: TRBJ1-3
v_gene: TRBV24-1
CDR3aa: CATSDLAGSTGNTIYF
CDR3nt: TGTGCCACCAGTGATTTGGCGGGGTCCACCGGAAACACCATATATTTT

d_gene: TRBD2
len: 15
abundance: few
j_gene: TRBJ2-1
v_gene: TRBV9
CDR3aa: CASSATSGGYNEQFF
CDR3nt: TGTGCCAGCAGCGCGACTAGCGGGGGATACAATGAGCAGTTCTTC

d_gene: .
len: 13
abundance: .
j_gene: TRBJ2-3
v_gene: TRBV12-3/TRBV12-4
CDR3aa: CASSGGAGDTQYF
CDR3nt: TGTGCCAGCAGTGGGGGCGCAGGAGATACGCAGTATTTT

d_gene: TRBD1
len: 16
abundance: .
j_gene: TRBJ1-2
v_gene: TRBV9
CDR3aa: CASSPRGTGGLGGYTF
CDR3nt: TGTGCCAGCAGCCCCCGTGGGACAGGGGGGCTTGGTGGCTACACCTTC

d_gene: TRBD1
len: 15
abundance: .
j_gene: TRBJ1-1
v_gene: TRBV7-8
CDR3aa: CASSPRTGANTEAFF
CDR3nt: TGTGCCAGCAGCCCTAGGACAGGGGCGAACACTGAAGCTTTCTTT

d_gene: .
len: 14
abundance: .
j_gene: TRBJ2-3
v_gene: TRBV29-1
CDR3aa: CSSKGLGGTDTQYF
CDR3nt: TGCAGCTCGAAGGGACTGGGGGGCACAGATACGCAGTATTTT

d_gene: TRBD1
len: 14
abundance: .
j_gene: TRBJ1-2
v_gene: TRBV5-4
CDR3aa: CASSTRQGNYGYTF
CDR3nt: TGTGCCAGCAGCACCCGACAGGGGAACTATGGCTACACCTTC

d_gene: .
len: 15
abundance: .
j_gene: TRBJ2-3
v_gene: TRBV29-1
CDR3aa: CSVAPFRVSTDTQYF
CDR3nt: TGCAGCGTTGCCCCTTTCAGGGTTAGCACAGATACGCAGTATTTT

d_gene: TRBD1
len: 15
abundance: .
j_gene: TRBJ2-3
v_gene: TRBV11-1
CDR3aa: CASSFTGGNPDTQYF
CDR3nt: TGTGCCAGCAGCTTTACAGGGGGTAACCCAGATACGCAGTATTTT

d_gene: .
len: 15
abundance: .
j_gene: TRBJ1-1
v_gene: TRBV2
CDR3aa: CASTRDWRTMAEAFF
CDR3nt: TGTGCCAGCACAAGGGACTGGAGAACGATGGCTGAAGCTTTCTTT

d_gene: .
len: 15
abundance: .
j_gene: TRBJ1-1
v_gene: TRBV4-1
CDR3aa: CASTPSGAPNTEAFF
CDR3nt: TGCGCCAGCACCCCAAGTGGGGCTCCAAACACTGAAGCTTTCTTT

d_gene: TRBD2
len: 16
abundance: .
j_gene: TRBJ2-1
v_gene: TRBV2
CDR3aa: CASRKETGGSYNEQFF
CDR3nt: TGTGCCAGCAGAAAGGAGACGGGGGGGAGCTACAATGAGCAGTTCTTC

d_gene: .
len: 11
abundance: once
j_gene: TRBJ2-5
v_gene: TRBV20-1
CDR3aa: CSALRAETQYF
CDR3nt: TGCAGTGCTTTGCGGGCGGAGACCCAGTACTTC

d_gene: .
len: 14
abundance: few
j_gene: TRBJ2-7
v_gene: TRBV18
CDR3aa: CASSPAHTSYEQYF
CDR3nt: TGTGCCAGCTCACCAGCCCATACTTCCTACGAGCAGTACTTC

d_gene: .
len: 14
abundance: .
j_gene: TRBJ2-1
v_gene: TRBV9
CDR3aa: CASSPQRTYNEQFF
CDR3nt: TGTGCCAGCAGCCCCCAGAGGACCTACAATGAGCAGTTCTTC

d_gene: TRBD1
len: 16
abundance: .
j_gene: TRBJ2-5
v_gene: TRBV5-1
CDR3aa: CASSSGTGVGRETQYF
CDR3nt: TGCGCCAGCAGCTCCGGGACAGGGGTCGGCCGAGAGACCCAGTACTTC

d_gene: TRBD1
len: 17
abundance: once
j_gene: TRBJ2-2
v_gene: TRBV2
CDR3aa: CASSTPTGGTNTGELFF
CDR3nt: TGTGCCAGCAGTACGCCGACAGGGGGCACGAACACCGGGGAGCTGTTTTTT

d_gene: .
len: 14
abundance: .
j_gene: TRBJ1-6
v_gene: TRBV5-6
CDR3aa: CASSLPAYNSPLHF
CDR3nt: TGTGCCAGCAGCCTACCCGCATATAATTCACCCCTCCACTTT

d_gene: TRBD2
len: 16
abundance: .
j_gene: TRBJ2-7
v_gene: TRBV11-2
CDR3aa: CASSYTSGGVAYEQYF
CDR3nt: TGTGCCAGCAGCTACACTAGCGGGGGGGTTGCCTACGAGCAGTACTTC

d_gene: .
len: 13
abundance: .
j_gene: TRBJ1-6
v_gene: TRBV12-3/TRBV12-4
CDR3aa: CASSLAQGGTLHF
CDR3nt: TGTGCCAGCAGTTTAGCTCAGGGAGGCACCCTCCACTTT

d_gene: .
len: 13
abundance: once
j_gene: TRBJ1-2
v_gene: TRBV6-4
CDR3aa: CASSEEIAYGYTF
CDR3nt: TGTGCCAGCAGTGAAGAGATCGCGTATGGCTACACCTTC

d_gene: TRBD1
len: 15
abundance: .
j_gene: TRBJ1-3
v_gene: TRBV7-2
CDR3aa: CASSLTGVRGNTIYF
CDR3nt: TGTGCCAGCAGCCTCACAGGGGTGAGAGGAAACACCATATATTTT

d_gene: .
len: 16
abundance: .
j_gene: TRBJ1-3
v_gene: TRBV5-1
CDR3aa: CASSQNTADSGNTIYF
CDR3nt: TGCGCCAGCAGCCAAAACACAGCTGACTCTGGAAACACCATATATTTT

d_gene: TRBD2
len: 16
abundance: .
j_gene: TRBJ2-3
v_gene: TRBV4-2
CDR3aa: CASSQDLRGAADTQYF
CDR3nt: TGTGCCAGCAGCCAAGATTTGCGGGGGGCGGCAGATACGCAGTATTTT

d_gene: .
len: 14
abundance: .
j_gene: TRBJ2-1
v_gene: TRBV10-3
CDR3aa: CAIKLGADRNEQFF
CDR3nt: TGTGCCATCAAGTTAGGGGCCGACCGCAATGAGCAGTTCTTC

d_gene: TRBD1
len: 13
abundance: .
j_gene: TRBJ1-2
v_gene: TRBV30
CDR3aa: CAWREWDRVRYTF
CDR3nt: TGTGCCTGGAGAGAATGGGACAGGGTTCGCTACACCTTC

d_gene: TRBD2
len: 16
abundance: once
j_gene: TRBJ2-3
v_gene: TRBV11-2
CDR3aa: CASSFNAGGLADTQYF
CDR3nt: TGTGCCAGCAGCTTTAATGCGGGGGGCCTGGCAGATACGCAGTATTTT

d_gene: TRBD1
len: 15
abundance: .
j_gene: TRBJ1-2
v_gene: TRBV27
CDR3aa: CASSSHRGRGYGYTF
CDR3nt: TGTGCCAGCAGTTCCCACAGGGGGCGCGGCTATGGCTACACCTTC

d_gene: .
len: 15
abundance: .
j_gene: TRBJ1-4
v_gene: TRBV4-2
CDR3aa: CASSLQGRLSEKLFF
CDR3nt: TGTGCCAGCAGCCTCCAGGGGCGTCTATCTGAAAAACTGTTTTTT

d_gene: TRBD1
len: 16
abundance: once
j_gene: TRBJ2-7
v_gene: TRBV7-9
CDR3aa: CASSPQTGPGAYEQYF
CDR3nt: TGTGCCAGCAGCCCGCAGACAGGGCCAGGCGCCTACGAGCAGTACTTC

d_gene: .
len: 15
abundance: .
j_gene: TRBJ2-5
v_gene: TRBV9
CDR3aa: CASSVGEGLLETQYF
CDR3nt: TGTGCCAGCAGCGTAGGAGAGGGACTCTTGGAGACCCAGTACTTC

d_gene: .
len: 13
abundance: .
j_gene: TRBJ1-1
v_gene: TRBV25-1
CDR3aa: CASSDGQLPRAFF
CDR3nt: TGTGCCAGCAGTGACGGACAACTACCTAGAGCTTTCTTT

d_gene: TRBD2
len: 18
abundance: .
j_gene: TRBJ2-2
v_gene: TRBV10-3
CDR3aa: CAISERLAGGRDTGELFF
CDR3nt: TGTGCCATCAGTGAGAGGCTAGCGGGGGGTAGAGACACCGGGGAGCTGTTTTTT

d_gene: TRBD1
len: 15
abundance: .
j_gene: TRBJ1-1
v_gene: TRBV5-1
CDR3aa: CASSSQGALITEAFF
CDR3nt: TGCGCCAGCAGCTCACAGGGGGCGCTGATAACTGAAGCTTTCTTT

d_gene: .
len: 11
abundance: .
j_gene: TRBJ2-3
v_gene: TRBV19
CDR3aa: CASTSYDTQYF
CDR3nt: TGTGCCAGCACTAGCTATGATACGCAGTATTTT

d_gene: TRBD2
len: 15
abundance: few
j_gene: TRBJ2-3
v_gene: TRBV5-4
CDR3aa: CASSSGGAGTDTQYF
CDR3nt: TGTGCCAGCAGCTCCGGGGGGGCCGGGACAGATACGCAGTATTTT

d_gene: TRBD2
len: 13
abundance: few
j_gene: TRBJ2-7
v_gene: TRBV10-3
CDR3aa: CAIQAGESYEQYF
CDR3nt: TGTGCCATCCAAGCGGGGGAGTCCTACGAGCAGTACTTC

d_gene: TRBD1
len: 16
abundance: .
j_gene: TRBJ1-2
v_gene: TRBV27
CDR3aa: CASSLSWDRAVGGYTF
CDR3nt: TGTGCCAGCAGTTTATCATGGGACAGGGCGGTTGGTGGCTACACCTTC

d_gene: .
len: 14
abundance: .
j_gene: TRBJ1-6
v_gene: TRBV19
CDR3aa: CASSIASGNSPLHF
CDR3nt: TGTGCCAGTAGTATTGCATCGGGGAATTCACCCCTCCACTTT

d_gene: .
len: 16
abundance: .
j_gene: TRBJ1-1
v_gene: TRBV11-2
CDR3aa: CASNPPARDTDTEAFF
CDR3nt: TGTGCCAGCAACCCCCCAGCCAGGGATACGGACACTGAAGCTTTCTTT

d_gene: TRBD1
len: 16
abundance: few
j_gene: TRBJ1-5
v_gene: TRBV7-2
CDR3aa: CASSLGGQGFVQPQHF
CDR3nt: TGTGCCAGCAGCTTAGGGGGACAGGGTTTTGTTCAGCCCCAGCATTTT

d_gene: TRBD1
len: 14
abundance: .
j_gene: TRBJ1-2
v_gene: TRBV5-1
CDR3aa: CASSVGGADYGYTF
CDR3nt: TGCGCCAGCAGCGTAGGGGGCGCGGACTATGGCTACACCTTC

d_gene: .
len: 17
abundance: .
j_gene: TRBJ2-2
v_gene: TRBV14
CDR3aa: CASSQDRAGLGTGELFF
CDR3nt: TGTGCCAGCAGCCAAGATCGGGCAGGGCTGGGCACCGGGGAGCTGTTTTTT

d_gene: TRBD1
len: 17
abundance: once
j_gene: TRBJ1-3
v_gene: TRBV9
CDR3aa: CASSLRTGGFSGNTIYF
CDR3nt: TGTGCCAGCAGCCTTCGGACAGGGGGGTTCTCTGGAAACACCATATATTTT

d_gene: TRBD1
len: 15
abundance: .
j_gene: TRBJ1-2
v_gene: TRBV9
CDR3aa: CASSVADRGQDGYTF
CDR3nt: TGTGCCAGCAGCGTAGCGGACAGGGGGCAGGATGGCTACACCTTC

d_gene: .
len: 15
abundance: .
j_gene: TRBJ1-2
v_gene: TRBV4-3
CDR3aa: CASSRDLLRNYGYTF
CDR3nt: TGCGCCAGCAGCCGAGACTTACTCAGGAACTATGGCTACACCTTC

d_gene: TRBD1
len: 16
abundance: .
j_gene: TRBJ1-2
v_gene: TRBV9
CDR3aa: CASSEPGQGVHYGYTF
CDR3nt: TGTGCCAGCAGCGAACCGGGACAGGGGGTCCACTATGGCTACACCTTC

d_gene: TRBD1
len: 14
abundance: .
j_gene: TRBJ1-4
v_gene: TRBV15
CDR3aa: CATSQGATNEKLFF
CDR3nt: TGTGCCACCAGTCAGGGGGCAACTAATGAAAAACTGTTTTTT

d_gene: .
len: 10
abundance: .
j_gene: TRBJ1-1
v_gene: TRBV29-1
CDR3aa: CSVADTEAFF
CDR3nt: TGCAGCGTTGCGGACACTGAAGCTTTCTTT

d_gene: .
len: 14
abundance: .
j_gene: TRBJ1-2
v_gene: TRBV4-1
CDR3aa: CASSQAGSNYGYTF
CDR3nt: TGCGCCAGCAGCCAAGCAGGGTCCAACTATGGCTACACCTTC

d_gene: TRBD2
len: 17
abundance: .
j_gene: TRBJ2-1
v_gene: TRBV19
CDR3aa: CASSRTSGGTLNNEQFF
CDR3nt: TGTGCCAGTAGTCGGACTAGCGGGGGGACTCTCAACAATGAGCAGTTCTTC

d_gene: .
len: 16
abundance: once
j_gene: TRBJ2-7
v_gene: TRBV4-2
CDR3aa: CASSRQTGAYTYEQYF
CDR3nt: TGTGCCAGCAGCCGGCAAACTGGGGCCTACACCTACGAGCAGTACTTC

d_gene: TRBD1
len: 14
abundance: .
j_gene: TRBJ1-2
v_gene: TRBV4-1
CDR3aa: CASSLGQGARGYTF
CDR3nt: TGCGCCAGCAGCCTTGGACAGGGGGCTCGTGGCTACACCTTC

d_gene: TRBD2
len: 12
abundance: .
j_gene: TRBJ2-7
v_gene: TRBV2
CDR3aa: CASSDAGVGQYF
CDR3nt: TGTGCCAGCAGTGATGCGGGGGTTGGGCAGTACTTC

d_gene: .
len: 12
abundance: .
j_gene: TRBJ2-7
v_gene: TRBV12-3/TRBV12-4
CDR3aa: CASSFSGYEQYF
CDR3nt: TGTGCCAGCAGTTTTTCAGGCTACGAGCAGTACTTC

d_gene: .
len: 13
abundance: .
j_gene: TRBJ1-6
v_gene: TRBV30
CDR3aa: CAWSVTGNSPLHF
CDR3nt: TGTGCCTGGAGTGTCACAGGGAATTCACCCCTCCACTTT

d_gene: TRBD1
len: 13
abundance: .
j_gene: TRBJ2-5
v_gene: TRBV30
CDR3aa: CAWILKGAETQYF
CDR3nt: TGTGCCTGGATTTTGAAGGGGGCAGAGACCCAGTACTTC

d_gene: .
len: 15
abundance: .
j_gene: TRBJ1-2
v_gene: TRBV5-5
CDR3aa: CASSSANPTGLGYTF
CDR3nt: TGTGCCAGCAGCTCCGCAAACCCGACAGGTCTTGGCTACACCTTC